A selection of T cell receptor beta chains follows, all from one sample in a study of immune reconstitution after stem cell transplant in scleroderma. TCRdb re-analysed the RT-PCR reads in MiXCR, keeping a single row per CDR3 protein. The sample carries some 2,000 distinct CDR3 sequences, less than 20% recorded once. This specimen was taken before or after autologous hematopoietic stem cell transplantation (not recorded which). These receptors came from a female donor with systemic sclerosis. The CDR3 runs from the conserved cysteine through the conserved F or W. A D gene is named only where the DNA matches it firmly. The size entry is marked missing in some rows and otherwise reads once, few, many or a size class.

j_call d_call v_call clone_size cdr3_aa cdr3_nt
TRBJ1-5 - TRBV7-6 many CASSFRQAGGPQHF TGTGCCAGCAGCTTTAGGCAGGCCGGAGGGCCCCAGCATTTT
TRBJ1-5 - TRBV6-2/TRBV6-3 medium-sized CASSPGTSQPQHF TGTGCCAGCAGTCCCGGGACAAGTCAGCCCCAGCATTTT
TRBJ2-5 - TRBV19 - CASSIASLGQETQYF TGTGCCAGTAGTATAGCAAGTCTGGGCCAAGAGACCCAGTACTTC
TRBJ2-3 - TRBV7-2 medium-sized CASSSRGRTDTQYF TGTGCCAGCAGCTCTAGGGGAAGGACAGATACGCAGTATTTT
TRBJ2-2 - TRBV12-3/TRBV12-4 medium-sized CASRKGGQRTGELFF TGTGCCAGCAGGAAGGGCGGACAGCGCACCGGGGAGCTGTTTTTT
TRBJ1-1 - TRBV5-1 once CASHTGTEAFF TGCGCCAGCCATACCGGGACAGAAGCTTTCTTT
TRBJ1-5 TRBD1 TRBV20-1 few CSARAKLQGKQPQHF TGCAGTGCTAGAGCAAAACTACAGGGGAAACAGCCCCAGCATTTT
TRBJ2-6 - TRBV9 large CASSAQLTGSGANVLTF TGTGCCAGCAGCGCCCAACTGACGGGCTCTGGGGCCAACGTCCTGACTTTC
TRBJ2-5 TRBD1 TRBV7-2 - CASSRAGGSETQYF TGTGCCAGCAGCAGGGCAGGGGGCAGTGAGACCCAGTACTTC
TRBJ1-1 - TRBV7-7 medium-sized CASSRTWGDTEAFF TGTGCTAGCAGCCGGACGTGGGGGGACACTGAAGCTTTCTTT
TRBJ2-7 TRBD1 TRBV29-1 medium-sized CSVLSTGGEQYF TGCAGCGTCCTATCCACAGGGGGCGAGCAGTACTTC
TRBJ1-2 TRBD1 TRBV4-3 - CASSQGGDRGHGYTF TGCGCCAGCAGCCAAGGAGGCGACAGGGGGCATGGCTACACCTTC
TRBJ2-7 - TRBV7-2 - CASSAGQFLAEQYF TGTGCCAGCAGCGCTGGACAGTTTTTGGCCGAGCAGTACTTC
TRBJ1-5 - TRBV10-3 medium-sized CAISGARYQPQHF TGTGCCATCAGTGGGGCCCGTTATCAGCCCCAGCATTTT
TRBJ1-1 - TRBV20-1 medium-sized CSARMLILMNTEAFF TGCAGTGCTAGAATGTTGATACTGATGAACACTGAAGCTTTCTTT
TRBJ2-1 TRBD1 TRBV5-5 - CASSWGQGTNEQFF TGTGCCAGCAGCTGGGGACAGGGAACGAATGAGCAGTTCTTC
TRBJ2-1 TRBD2 TRBV5-1 medium-sized CASSLAQREYNEQFF TGCGCCAGCAGCTTGGCCCAGCGGGAGTACAATGAGCAGTTCTTC
TRBJ1-6 TRBD1 TRBV7-3 - CASSLGTGTNSPLHF TGTGCCAGCAGCTTGGGGACAGGGACTAATTCACCCCTCCACTTT
TRBJ1-1 - TRBV15 - CATSRDRAVGGTEAFF TGTGCCACCAGCAGAGATAGAGCCGTCGGGGGCACTGAAGCTTTCTTT
TRBJ1-1 - TRBV11-3 few CASSLGSGGRVVNTEAFF TGTGCCAGCAGCTTAGGCTCGGGTGGTAGGGTGGTGAACACTGAAGCTTTCTTT
TRBJ2-7 TRBD2 TRBV29-1 medium-sized CSAQQSGNRYEQYF TGCAGCGCCCAGCAAAGCGGGAACAGATACGAGCAGTACTTC
TRBJ1-1 TRBD1 TRBV2 medium-sized CASSSDRVGGYAEAFF TGTGCCAGCAGTTCGGACAGGGTCGGGGGTTACGCTGAAGCTTTCTTT
TRBJ2-7 - TRBV7-9 - CASSPGWDAFEQYF TGTGCCAGCAGCCCTGGGTGGGACGCGTTCGAGCAGTACTTC
TRBJ2-3 TRBD2 TRBV20-1 medium-sized CSARGRSAGGQGDTQYF TGCAGTGCTAGAGGCAGATCAGCGGGGGGCCAGGGGGATACGCAGTATTTT
TRBJ2-4 TRBD1 TRBV20-1 medium-sized CSARVDRGHGAKNIQYF TGCAGTGCTAGAGTGGACAGGGGGCATGGGGCCAAAAACATTCAGTACTTC
TRBJ1-1 - TRBV6-2/TRBV6-3 medium-sized CASSYDRPGVKDTEAFF TGTGCCAGCAGTTACGATCGCCCAGGGGTTAAGGACACTGAAGCTTTCTTT
TRBJ2-1 - TRBV7-6 few CASSKRGSHNEQFF TGTGCCAGCAGCAAAAGGGGCAGCCACAATGAGCAGTTCTTC
TRBJ1-1 - TRBV6-2/TRBV6-3 - CASSPDRPGVVVFEAFF TGTGCCAGCAGCCCGGATCGCCCGGGGGTGGTCGTCTTTGAAGCTTTCTTT
TRBJ1-5 - TRBV6-5 - CASSYSKPGFGNQPQHF TGTGCCAGCAGTTACTCGAAGCCCGGGTTCGGCAATCAGCCCCAGCATTTT
TRBJ2-1 - TRBV7-2 - CASSLVKSIGNEQFF TGTGCCAGCAGCTTAGTTAAGAGTATCGGTAATGAGCAGTTCTTC
TRBJ2-1 TRBD2 TRBV28 medium-sized CASSRTSGRNEQFF TGTGCCAGCAGTCGGACTAGCGGGAGGAATGAGCAGTTCTTC
TRBJ2-2 - TRBV7-2 - CASSPGTVLFF TGTGCCAGCAGCCCTGGGACGGTGCTGTTTTTT
TRBJ1-5 - TRBV2 - CASQPGGAPGNQPQHF TGTGCCAGCCAACCCGGGGGGGCGCCGGGCAATCAGCCCCAGCATTTT
TRBJ2-7 - TRBV5-6 medium-sized CASSLVSRVGVEQYF TGTGCCAGCAGCTTGGTTTCCAGGGTGGGTGTCGAGCAGTACTTC
TRBJ1-6 - TRBV7-2 large CASSTYNSPLHF TGTGCCAGCAGCACCTATAATTCACCCCTCCACTTT
TRBJ2-6 - TRBV29-1 few CSVEAGDSSGANVLTF TGCAGCGTTGAGGCAGGGGATTCCTCTGGGGCCAACGTCCTGACTTTC
TRBJ1-6 - TRBV6-5 few CASSYSSLDNSPLHF TGTGCCAGCAGTTACTCGTCACTTGATAATTCACCCCTCCACTTT
TRBJ2-1 - TRBV7-2 - CASTGSSYNEQFF TGTGCCAGCACGGGTAGCTCCTACAATGAGCAGTTCTTC
TRBJ2-5 - TRBV10-1 - CASSPGANQETQYF TGCGCCAGCAGCCCTGGGGCAAACCAAGAGACCCAGTACTTC
TRBJ1-3 - TRBV5-5 medium-sized CASSLAGSSGNTIYF TGTGCCAGCAGCTTGGCTGGGAGCTCTGGAAACACCATATATTTT
TRBJ1-1 TRBD1 TRBV3-1 - CASSQVRGGQGMNTEAFF TGTGCCAGCAGCCAAGTTCGAGGGGGACAGGGCATGAACACTGAAGCTTTCTTT